Below, 21 T cell receptor beta chains from the same sample are listed, as sequenced in a study of cytomegalovirus exposure and HLA in healthy donors. Use of 60 Vbeta and 13 Jbeta primers characterized the PCR. Profiled with immunoSEQ multiplex PCR; TCRdb holds only in-frame clones, not every one. Of about 96,000 clones in the sample, approximately 74% were seen once. The sample taken for sequencing was PBMCs. The receptors were sampled from a female donor in good health and CMV-seropositive.

This clone was detected a few times. The chain has TRBV2 and TRBJ1-5, with D maybe TRBD1 (6 bases). Germline V gives CDR1 SNHLY, CDR2 FYNNEI. This CDR3 comprises 14 residues. V was clipped by 3 bases and J by 4 bases, with 10 bases between them. The chain's CDR3 is CASSEVRGNQPQHF. The CDR3 bases are TGTGCCAGCAGTGAGGTCAGGGGTAATCAGCCCCAGCATTTT.

The genes are TRBV7-6 and TRBJ1-1; D not resolved. V was cut by 1 base and J by 1 base, with 16 bases left in between. This CDR3 comprises 17 residues. Germline values: CDR1 SGHVS, CDR2 FNYEAQ. The CDR3 spells CASSLDARPRENTEAFF. The CDR3 nucleotides read TGTGCCAGCAGCTTAGATGCCAGGCCGCGGGAGAACACTGAAGCTTTCTTT.

The chain combines TRBV4-1 with TRBJ1-2; TRBD1 might be the D (6 bases). The CDR3 covers 14 residues. Looked up from germline, CDR1 is MGHRA and CDR2 is YSYEKL. Deletions cut 3 bases from V and 3 bases from J, with 11 bases between. The CDR3 DNA reads as TGCGCCAGCAGCCAGACCAGGGGAGACTATGGCTACACCTTC. It is translated as CASSQTRGDYGYTF.

CDR3 protein: CASSLSGGEKLFF. CDR3 in DNA: TGTGCCAGCAGCTTAAGCGGGGGTGAAAAACTGTTTTTT. The chain couples TRBV7-2 to TRBJ1-4, with D possibly matching TRBD1 (5 bases). The CDR3 loop spans 13 amino acids. Per the germline V gene, CDR1 is SGHTA and CDR2 is FQGNSA. V was shortened by 2 bases and J by 7 bases, with 8 bases between the two germline ends. Complete variable domain (other parts from reference TRBV7-2 and TRBJ1-4): GAGVSQSPSNKVTEKGKDVELRCDPISGHTALYWYRQSLGQGLEFLIYFQGNSAPDKSGLPSDRFSAERTGGSVSTLTIQRTQQEDSAVYLCASSLSGGEKLFFGSGTQLSVL.

This clone was detected once. This chain connects TRBV4-1 to TRBJ2-1; possibly TRBD2 for D (7 bases). Germline V gives CDR1 MGHRA, CDR2 YSYEKL. The V end was cut by 0 bases, the J end by 6 bases, with 15 bases between. The CDR3 runs to 16 residues. The CDR3 here is CASSQDWGGSFNEQFF. CDR3 sequence (DNA): TGCGCCAGCAGCCAAGATTGGGGGGGCTCGTTCAATGAGCAGTTCTTC.

V is TRBV30 and J is TRBJ2-7; TRBD1 matches 10 bases. Germline loops: CDR1 GTSNPN, CDR2 SVGIG (reference sequence). This CDR3 spans 13 amino acids. The junction had 5 bases not matched to a gene; V was cut back by 6 bases and J by 3 bases. CDR3 nucleotide sequence: TGTGCCTGCCCCGGGACAGGGGTCTACGAGCAGTACTTC. Translation gives CACPGTGVYEQYF.

This clone was recorded only once. This chain joins TRBV7-6 and TRBJ1-6; 7 positions agree with TRBD1. Germline CDR1 is SGHVS and CDR2 is FNYEAQ. The CDR3 extends over 13 amino acids. Trimming cost V 4 bases and J 10 bases; bases outside gene matches: 4. The DNA of the CDR3 is TGTGCCAGCAGCTCGACAGGGAAGTCACCCCTCCACTTT. Protein: CASSSTGKSPLHF. Variable domain in full (rest from reference TRBV7-6 and TRBJ1-6): GAGVSQSPRYKVTKRGQDVALRCDPISGHVSLYWYRQALGQGPEFLTYFNYEAQQDKSGLPNDRFSAERPEGSISTLTIQRTEQRDSAMYRCASSSTGKSPLHFGNGTRLTVT.

This clone has only one observation. The chain recombines TRBV6-5 with TRBJ2-7, with 7 bases lining up with TRBD1. Germline CDR1 and CDR2: MNHEY and SVGAGI. J lost 13 bases, V lost 4 bases, and 13 bases had no gene match. The CDR3 is 13 amino acids. In DNA form, the CDR3 reads TGTGCCAGCAGTTTACCCGACAGGGCAGTTAGCTACTTC. It yields the protein CASSLPDRAVSYF.

The rearrangement joins TRBV4-1 to TRBJ2-7, with D perhaps matching TRBD1 (5 bases). Trimming cost V 3 bases and J 5 bases, with 20 bases left between them. The germline CDR1 and CDR2 sequences are MGHRA and YSYEKL. The length of the CDR3 is 16 residues. CDR3 nucleotide sequence: TGCGCCAGCAGCCAGACCCCGGCAGGGTCTTCTGACGAGCAGTACTTC. It specifies CASSQTPAGSSDEQYF.

This sequence joins TRBV11-1 and TRBJ2-2; TRBD2 aligns across 7 bases. The CDR3 has 11 residues. The V and J ends lost 6 bases and 13 bases, in that order; junction bases with no gene match: 5. Germline-derived CDR1 and CDR2 are SGHAT and FQDESV (reference sequence). The CDR3 coding sequence is TGTGCCAGCAGGGAGACTAGCACGCTGTTTTTT. It specifies CASRETSTLFF. The whole variable domain, remainder taken from reference TRBV11-1 and TRBJ2-2, is EAEVAQSPRYKITEKSQAVAFWCDPISGHATLYWYRQILGQGPELLVQFQDESVVDDSQLPKDRFSAERLKGVDSTLKIQPAELGDSAMYLCASRETSTLFFGEGSRLTVL.

This clone is categorized as medium-sized. The chain carries TRBV5-1 and TRBJ1-5, with D perhaps TRBD1 (6 bases). Trimming stripped 4 bases from V and 1 base from J, with 18 bases between. Per germline, CDR1 SGHRS and CDR2 YFSETQ. The CDR3 has 17 residues. The CDR3 DNA sequence: TGCGCCAGCAGCCTGACTCAGGACAGTTTAAGCAATCAGCCCCAGCATTTT. Its translation: CASSLTQDSLSNQPQHF.

This clone came up a few times. The J gene is TRBJ1-1, the V gene TRBV10-2; D gene unclear. V lost 2 bases to trimming and J lost 2 bases, with 6 bases between them. Germline assignment: CDR1 WSHSY and CDR2 SAAADI. This CDR3 is 13 amino acids long. The CDR3 reads CASSEPRNTEAFF. DNA for the CDR3: TGCGCCAGCAGTGAGCCCCGTAACACTGAAGCTTTCTTT.

A few counts support this clone. V and J are TRBV6-6 and TRBJ1-2; tentatively, D is TRBD1 (6 bases). Per germline, CDR1 MNHNY and CDR2 SVGAGI (reference sequence). V lost 7 bases to trimming and J lost 3 bases, with 21 bases between them. This CDR3 is 16 amino acids long. In nucleotides, the CDR3 is TGTGCCAGCACCGAACAGGGAATCGGGGACGACTATGGCTACACCTTC. Its protein product is CASTEQGIGDDYGYTF.

The chain combines TRBV7-6 with TRBJ2-3; 8 nucleotides line up with TRBD2. V trimming: 5 bases; J trimming: 2 bases; junction bases outside the gene matches: 9. This CDR3 region has 16 residues. Germline assignment: CDR1 SGHVS and CDR2 FNYEAQ. This chain's CDR3 is CASSLTSGWVTDTQYF. As DNA, the CDR3 is TGTGCCAGCAGCCTCACTAGCGGATGGGTCACAGATACGCAGTATTTT.

V is TRBV7-3 and J is TRBJ1-1, with TRBD1 identical over 7 bases. J gave up 3 bases and V 5 bases, and 6 bases lay outside the gene matches. Germline V lookup: CDR1 SGHTA, CDR2 FQGTGA. CDR3 length: 14 residues. The CDR3 DNA sequence: TGTGCCAGCAGCCCAGGGGGGACGTACACTGAAGCTTTCTTT. Residues: CASSPGGTYTEAFF.

The J gene is TRBJ2-3, the V gene TRBV28, with TRBD2 matching over 7 bases. The V and J ends lost 5 bases and 3 bases, in that order; junction bases with no gene match: 11. In germline, CDR1 is MDHEN, CDR2 SYDVKM. The CDR3 loop spans 16 amino acids. CDR3 sequence: CASSHGRASGTDTQYF. The CDR3 DNA reads as TGTGCCAGCAGTCATGGACGAGCTAGCGGTACAGATACGCAGTATTTT.

V gene TRBV18 combines with J gene TRBJ2-7; possible D gene TRBD1, 5 bases. CDR1 and CDR2 (germline): KGHSH, LQKENI. V shed 1 base and J shed 6 bases, with 16 bases lying between them. The CDR3 is 15 residues long. This CDR3 reads CASSPLSLLGAEQYF. CDR3 nucleotide sequence: TGTGCCAGCTCACCACTCTCACTTTTAGGGGCCGAGCAGTACTTC.

This clone was detected a few times. The rearrangement joins TRBV15 to TRBJ2-7; 9 bases map to TRBD1. The CDR3 has 16 residues. Germline trimming cut 5 bases from V and 1 base from J; bases unmatched to any gene: 9. Germline values: CDR1 LNHNV, CDR2 YYDKDF (reference sequence). CDR3 amino acids: CATSRALQGASYEQYF. In DNA, the CDR3 is TGTGCCACCAGCCGAGCCCTACAGGGGGCATCCTACGAGCAGTACTTC.

The CDR3 region is CASANRGRDTEAFF. The CDR3 nucleotides are TGCGCCAGTGCTAACAGGGGGCGAGACACTGAAGCTTTCTTT. V and J are TRBV5-1 and TRBJ1-1; 9 nucleotides align to TRBD1. CDR3 length: 14 amino acids. The junction had 8 bases not matched to a gene; V was cut back by 8 bases and J by 3 bases. Per the germline V gene, CDR1 is SGHRS and CDR2 is YFSETQ.

The chain carries TRBV5-5 and TRBJ1-5; D gene uncertain. The CDR3 has 14 residues. Between the trimmed V and J ends, which lost 4 bases and 7 bases, there was a span of 15 bases. Germline assignment: CDR1 SGHKS and CDR2 YYEKEE (reference sequence). The CDR3 sequence is CASSQTLEEQPQHF. DNA of the CDR3: TGTGCCAGCAGCCAGACCCTGGAGGAACAGCCCCAGCATTTT.

The V gene is TRBV19, the J gene TRBJ1-4, with D maybe TRBD1 (6 bases). The length of the CDR3 is 13 residues. Germline V CDR1 and CDR2: LNHDA, SQIVND (reference sequence). The V end lost 2 bases, the J end lost 8 bases, and 9 bases lay between the germline ends. CDR3 in amino acids: CASSITRGEKLFF. The CDR3 DNA follows: TGTGCCAGTAGTATAACCAGGGGCGAAAAACTGTTTTTT. The full variable domain, completed using reference TRBV19 and TRBJ1-4, is DGGITQSPKYLFRKEGQNVTLSCEQNLNHDAMYWYRQDPGQGLRLIYYSQIVNDFQKGDIAEGYSVSREKKESFPLTVTSAQKNPTAFYLCASSITRGEKLFFGSGTQLSVL.